The clone carrying this TCR beta chain is a singleton in its sample. What it binds is not known. The table came from immunoSEQ multiplex PCR; TCRdb's copy has only in-frame clones and leaves some out. The repertoire holds some 120,000 clones, with around 87% as singletons. The V segment lost 2 bases and the J segment 2 bases; nucleotides outside the gene matches: 24. CDR1 is LGHDT, CDR2 YNNKEL, per germline (reference sequence). The CDR3 contains 22 residues. This sample is part of a study of T cell responses to AZD1222 COVID-19 vaccine. Study-level points and caveats: Reports say nearly half of spike-specific TCRs go after unmutated variant regions.

The material was peripheral blood, obtained on day 0 of AZD1222 vaccination. The source is an adult in good health. V is TRBV3-1 (or the pseudogene TRBV3-2) and J is TRBJ2-5; TRBD2 agrees at 9 bases. The CDR3 protein is CASSQLRWLGGSGGDTQETQYF. CDR3 bases: TGTGCCAGCAGCCAACTTCGCTGGTTGGGGGGTAGCGGGGGAGATACGCAAGAGACCCAGTACTTC.